This entry lists 18 T cell receptor beta chains sequenced from one sample in a study of regulatory and conventional T cells in RAG deficiency. Blood CD4+ CD25-low CD127-high conventional T cells supplied the genomic DNA template. Sequencing was performed with immunoSEQ multiplex PCR; in TCRdb, only in-frame clones are kept and a portion is missing. The data show 25,000 to 35,000 clones, around 96% seen once. These same data were also listed under a study on regulatory T cells. In that study: The PCR used 52 TRBV and 13 TRBJ primers.

Sequenced: CD25- CD4+ T cells sorted from blood. The receptors here all came from a human donor in good health.

The V and J genes are TRBV10-3 and TRBJ1-1, with 8 positions matching TRBD1. J gave up 6 bases and V 4 bases, and 7 bases lay outside the gene matches. This CDR3 is 14 amino acids long. CDR1 and CDR2 from the germline V gene are ENHRY and SYGVKD. The CDR3 coding sequence is TGTGCCATCAGTGCTCTCGGACAGGGAGCTGAAGCTTTCTTT. It translates to CAISALGQGAEAFF.

V and J are TRBV5-1 and TRBJ2-5; 12 bases are shared with TRBD2. CDR3 size: 17 residues. CDR1 is SGHRS and CDR2 is YFSETQ in the germline V gene. J gave up 2 bases and V 0 bases, and 5 bases lay outside the gene matches. The CDR3 DNA sequence: TGCGCCAGCAGCTTGGTGGTGCTAGCGGGGGGGCAAGAGACCCAGTACTTC. This gives the protein CASSLVVLAGGQETQYF.

The chain combines TRBV7-3 with TRBJ2-7; tentatively, D is TRBD1 (7 bases). CDR1 is SGHTA and CDR2 is FQGTGA in the germline V gene. This CDR3 spans 15 amino acids. V was trimmed by 6 bases and J by 0 bases, leaving 15 bases between them. The CDR3 loop reads CASSEGAGTSYEQYF. The CDR3, as DNA: TGTGCCAGCAGTGAGGGGGCGGGGACCTCCTACGAGCAGTACTTC.

The chain carries TRBV2 and TRBJ2-7, with 7 nucleotides matching TRBD1. Germline V gene lookup returns CDR1 SNHLY and CDR2 FYNNEI. J gave up 1 base and V 8 bases, and 2 bases lay outside the gene matches. The CDR3 loop spans 12 amino acids. CDR3 in DNA: TGTGCCAGCGGGGGACAGTCCTACGAGCAGTACTTC. As protein: CASGGQSYEQYF.

The chain has TRBV4-1 and TRBJ2-5, with 7 nucleotides matching TRBD2. This CDR3 has 16 residues. CDR1 is MGHRA and CDR2 is YSYEKL in the germline V gene. V gave up 5 bases and J gave up 1 base; unmatched junction bases: 10. CDR3 sequence reads: CASSEVNGGFQETQYF. In DNA, the CDR3 is TGCGCCAGCAGCGAAGTCAACGGGGGGTTCCAAGAGACCCAGTACTTC.

The genes are TRBV27 and TRBJ2-6, with 8 bases aligning to TRBD1. The CDR3 is made up of 18 amino acids. Germline V gives CDR1 MNHEY, CDR2 SMNVEV (reference sequence). The V and J ends lost 3 bases and 0 bases, in that order; junction bases with no gene match: 7. The CDR3 spells CASSFTGGRNSGANVLTF. The CDR3 DNA reads TGTGCCAGCAGTTTTACAGGGGGGCGGAACTCTGGGGCCAACGTCCTGACTTTC.

The CDR3 bases are TGTGCCAGCAGCCTCACAGGGTCCGGAAACACCATATATTTT. As protein: CASSLTGSGNTIYF. V gene TRBV6-5 combines with J gene TRBJ1-3; D might be TRBD1 (6 bases). The CDR3 sequence is 14 residues long. Germline V CDR1 and CDR2: MNHEY, SVGAGI. V shed 6 bases and J shed 4 bases, with 13 bases lying between them.

This clone showed up just once. The gene calls are TRBV19 and TRBJ1-2, with 8 bases that match TRBD1. V gave up 4 bases and J gave up 3 bases; unmatched junction bases: 7. Germline assignment: CDR1 LNHDA and CDR2 SQIVND (reference sequence). The CDR3 totals 15 residues. The CDR3: CASSTYRGSDYGYTF. CDR3 DNA sequence: TGTGCCAGTAGTACCTACAGGGGGTCAGACTATGGCTACACCTTC.

In the case of this clone: Distinct nucleotide sequences in the sample also encode this CDR3. This rearrangement joins TRBV4-1 to TRBJ1-6; D is perhaps TRBD1 (5 bases). This CDR3 comprises 18 residues. V lost 0 bases and J 0 bases, leaving 12 bases between the germline ends. Germline V gives CDR1 MGHRA, CDR2 YSYEKL. Here the CDR3 DNA reads TGCGCCAGCAGCCAAGATGCGGTACAGGTCTCCTATAATTCACCCCTCCACTTT. Encoded protein: CASSQDAVQVSYNSPLHF.

This chain links TRBV6-1 with TRBJ1-6; 9 bases are a match to TRBD1. The germline V gene encodes CDR1 MNHNS and CDR2 SASEGT. The J segment lost 8 bases and the V segment lost 3 bases, leaving 8 bases of the junction unmatched. The CDR3 length is 16 residues. CDR3 sequence reads: CASSDGGTGRDSPLHF. CDR3 coding DNA: TGTGCCAGCAGTGATGGGGGGACAGGGAGGGATTCACCCCTCCACTTT.

The rearrangement uses TRBV6-1 and TRBJ1-2; D might be TRBD1 (6 bases). The V and J ends lost 7 bases and 5 bases respectively, with 17 bases between them. The CDR3 is made up of 14 amino acids. Germline assignment: CDR1 MNHNS and CDR2 SASEGT. CDR3 loop: CASTPLTGPYGYTF. The CDR3 nucleotides are TGTGCCAGCACTCCTTTGACAGGACCGTATGGCTACACCTTC.

This chain uses TRBV6-5 with TRBJ1-1; 7 bases agree with TRBD1. The V gene's germline CDR1 is MNHEY and CDR2 SVGAGI. J was trimmed by 4 bases and V by 0 bases; bases with no gene match: 5. This CDR3 has 15 amino acids. CDR3 sequence: CASSYSYRGSTEAFF. The CDR3 coding sequence is TGTGCCAGCAGTTACTCGTACAGGGGAAGCACTGAAGCTTTCTTT.

The chain is built from TRBV10-2 and TRBJ1-4; 9 bases fit TRBD1. Per germline, CDR1 WSHSY and CDR2 SAAADI. The CDR3 runs 15 residues. V lost 7 bases to trimming and J lost 1 base; unmatched junction nucleotides: 4. The CDR3 DNA sequence: TGCGCCAGCACAGACAGGGGGGGAACTAATGAAAAACTGTTTTTT. Translation gives CASTDRGGTNEKLFF.

The chain couples TRBV15 to TRBJ2-7, with a weak D call TRBD2 (5 bases). Germline values: CDR1 LNHNV, CDR2 YYDKDF (reference sequence). Trimming took off 0 bases at V and 2 bases at J, with 5 bases between the two ends. The CDR3 has 13 residues. The CDR3 is CATSRDSAYEQYF. The CDR3 nucleotides read TGTGCCACCAGCAGAGATAGCGCCTACGAGCAGTACTTC.

The gene calls are TRBV5-1 and TRBJ2-5; D possibly corresponds to TRBD1 (6 bases). V lost 0 bases, J lost 1 base, and 13 bases lay in between. CDR1 is SGHRS and CDR2 is YFSETQ in the germline V gene. The CDR3 totals 16 residues. This CDR3 is CASSLGNTGSQETQYF. CDR3 bases: TGCGCCAGCAGCTTGGGCAATACAGGGTCCCAAGAGACCCAGTACTTC.

On this clone itself: Other DNA sequences in this specimen translate into the identical CDR3. The genes are TRBV9 and TRBJ2-3; maybe TRBD1 (5 bases). This CDR3 comprises 13 residues. Looked up from germline, CDR1 is SGDLS and CDR2 is YYNGEE. V lost 0 bases and J lost 4, with 6 bases in between. As DNA, the CDR3 is TGTGCCAGCAGCGTAGGGGGCCCAGATACGCAGTATTTT. This codes for CASSVGGPDTQYF.

Of note for this clone: Other DNA sequences in this specimen translate into the identical CDR3. The chain is built from TRBV6-4 and TRBJ2-3; TRBD2 aligns across 8 bases. The J segment lost 0 bases and the V segment lost 5 bases, leaving 4 bases of the junction unmatched. The germline CDR1 and CDR2 sequences are MRHNA and SNTAGT. The CDR3 length is 15 residues. The CDR3 bases are TGTGCCAGCAGTCCCACTAGCGGTAGCACAGATACGCAGTATTTT. Translated, it gives CASSPTSGSTDTQYF.

The CDR3 sequence is CASSREVSGNTIYF. CDR3 coding DNA: TGTGCCAGCAGTCGAGAAGTCTCTGGAAACACCATATATTTT. The chain employs TRBV14 and TRBJ1-3, with D unclear. The V gene lost 6 bases and the J gene lost 0 bases, with 9 bases spanning the gap. The CDR3 runs to 14 residues. Germline-derived CDR1 and CDR2 are SGHDN and FVKESK. The full variable domain, in which reference TRBV14 and TRBJ1-3 provide the parts outside the CDR3, is EAGVTQFPSHSVIEKGQTVTLRCDPISGHDNLYWYRRVMGKEIKFLLHFVKESKQDESGMPNNRFLAERTGGTYSTLKVQPAELEDSGVYFCASSREVSGNTIYFGEGSWLTVV.